These T cell receptor beta chains were read from a single sample in a study of blood T cell repertoires in COVID-19. TCRdb's table, derived via immunoSEQ multiplex PCR, lists solely in-frame clones and lacks some. The sample has under 300,000 clones; around 84% are singletons. The source material was PBMCs or T cells enriched from blood (not recorded which). The receptors shown here come from a woman aged 45-59 years who had been exposed to COVID-19. Each CDR3 is given with its conserved first and last residue. A D gene is named only where the DNA matches it firmly. The size of a clone is reported for some rows only, either as once, few or many, or as a class for expanded clones.

length | J | D | size | V | CDR3 | DNA
15 | TRBJ1-2 | TRBD1 | once | TRBV5-1 | CASSLDGQAIYGYTF | TGCGCCAGCAGCTTGGACGGACAGGCAATCTATGGCTACACCTTC
16 | TRBJ2-3 | TRBD2 | NA | TRBV7-2 | CASSGGFSGATDTQYF | TGTGCCAGCAGCGGCGGGTTTAGCGGGGCCACAGATACGCAGTATTTT
17 | TRBJ2-3 | NA | NA | TRBV5-5 | CASRLGGPRQGSDTQYF | TGTGCCAGCAGGTTGGGGGGGCCAAGACAGGGGTCAGATACGCAGTATTTT
14 | TRBJ2-7 | TRBD1 | NA | TRBV29-1 | CSVDITGAAYEQYF | TGCAGCGTCGACATAACAGGGGCGGCCTACGAGCAGTACTTC
13 | TRBJ1-1 | NA | NA | TRBV12-3/TRBV12-4 | CASTRGGNTEAFF | TGTGCCAGCACCCGGGGAGGGAACACTGAAGCTTTCTTT
12 | TRBJ2-1 | NA | NA | TRBV12-3/TRBV12-4 | CASSPGPGWQFF | TGTGCCAGCAGCCCAGGGCCAGGGTGGCAGTTCTTC
15 | TRBJ2-5 | TRBD2 | NA | TRBV18 | CASSPLAGDQETQYF | TGTGCCAGCTCACCACTAGCGGGGGACCAAGAGACCCAGTACTTC
15 | TRBJ1-2 | TRBD1 | NA | TRBV19 | CASSRDRAGDYGYTF | TGTGCCAGTAGTAGGGACAGGGCAGGCGACTATGGCTACACCTTC
16 | TRBJ1-1 | NA | NA | TRBV5-4 | CASSEHGRQQNTEAFF | TGTGCCAGCAGCGAACACGGCAGACAGCAGAACACTGAAGCTTTCTTT
13 | TRBJ2-3 | TRBD2 | NA | TRBV15 | CATLAGGSDTQYF | TGTGCCACCCTAGCGGGGGGTTCAGATACGCAGTATTTT
17 | TRBJ2-1 | TRBD2 | NA | TRBV5-1 | CASSLGKTSGGKNEQFF | TGCGCCAGCAGCTTGGGAAAGACTAGCGGGGGGAAGAATGAGCAGTTCTTC
16 | TRBJ1-5 | NA | NA | TRBV19 | CASSISLSWSVQPQHF | TGTGCCAGTAGTATCTCGCTAAGTTGGAGCGTTCAGCCCCAGCATTTT
15 | TRBJ2-3 | TRBD2 | NA | TRBV7-3 | CASSDRGGSTDTQYF | TGTGCCAGCAGCGACCGCGGGGGTAGCACAGATACGCAGTATTTT
15 | TRBJ2-5 | TRBD1 | few | TRBV5-1 | CASSASPTGRETQYF | TGCGCCAGCAGCGCTTCCCCGACAGGGCGAGAGACCCAGTACTTC
14 | TRBJ1-5 | NA | NA | TRBV2 | CASTGPASNQPQHF | TGTGCCAGCACAGGGCCCGCAAGCAATCAGCCCCAGCATTTT
15 | TRBJ1-5 | TRBD1 | NA | TRBV28 | CASSSGTGRDQPQHF | TGTGCCAGCAGTTCTGGGACAGGGAGGGATCAGCCCCAGCATTTT
15 | TRBJ2-1 | TRBD2 | NA | TRBV5-1 | CASSAGTSGVNEQFF | TGCGCCAGCAGCGCCGGGACTAGCGGGGTCAACGAGCAGTTCTTC
15 | TRBJ2-3 | NA | NA | TRBV6-4 | CASSEDSTSTDTQYF | TGTGCCAGCAGCGAGGACAGCACTAGCACAGATACGCAGTATTTT
15 | TRBJ2-2 | TRBD2 | NA | TRBV5-4 | CASSGTSGDTGELFF | TGTGCCAGCAGCGGGACTAGCGGGGACACCGGGGAGCTGTTTTTT
13 | TRBJ1-2 | NA | NA | TRBV30 | CAWSASVLYGYTF | TGTGCCTGGAGTGCCTCAGTTTTATATGGCTACACCTTC
13 | TRBJ2-1 | TRBD2 | few | TRBV6-5 | CASQPSGGHEQFF | TGTGCCAGCCAGCCTAGCGGGGGTCACGAGCAGTTCTTC
17 | TRBJ2-3 | NA | NA | TRBV9 | CASSVAMWTDSTDTQYF | TGTGCCAGCAGCGTAGCTATGTGGACAGACAGCACAGATACGCAGTATTTT
15 | TRBJ1-2 | TRBD1 | NA | TRBV2 | CASSPPGQVFYGYTF | TGTGCCAGCAGTCCCCCGGGACAGGTTTTCTATGGCTACACCTTC
14 | TRBJ2-2 | TRBD1 | NA | TRBV6-5 | CASSWTGVTGELFF | TGTGCCAGCAGCTGGACAGGGGTCACCGGGGAGCTGTTTTTT
15 | TRBJ1-2 | TRBD1 | few | TRBV20-1 | CSASPMDRGDYGYTF | TGCAGTGCTAGTCCGATGGACAGGGGGGACTATGGCTACACCTTC
15 | TRBJ1-4 | NA | NA | TRBV10-2 | CASSELSYGNEKLFF | TGCGCCAGCAGCGAACTCTCCTACGGTAATGAAAAACTGTTTTTT
13 | TRBJ2-3 | NA | NA | TRBV29-1 | CSVESGSTDTQYF | TGCAGCGTTGAGTCGGGGAGCACAGATACGCAGTATTTT
17 | TRBJ1-6 | NA | NA | TRBV6-1 | CASSEAPVASYNSPLHF | TGTGCCAGCAGTGAAGCCCCGGTAGCCTCCTATAATTCACCCCTCCACTTT
12 | TRBJ1-1 | TRBD1 | NA | TRBV29-1 | CSVAGGTMEAFF | TGCAGCGTCGCAGGGGGCACGATGGAAGCTTTCTTT
15 | TRBJ2-3 | NA | NA | TRBV9 | CASSVAASRTDTQYF | TGTGCCAGCAGCGTAGCCGCTAGCCGCACAGATACGCAGTATTTT